The entry that follows covers one T cell receptor beta chain sequence. Its antigen is still unknown. Deletions cut 2 bases from V and 14 bases from J, with 21 bases between. Germline V CDR1 and CDR2: MNHEY, SVGAGI. This CDR3 has 14 amino acids. The data belong to a study of T-cell memory formation after mild COVID-19. At the level of the study: Most TCR clusters belonged to a single donor. Study findings and constraints: The CD4+ clones that contracted clustered mainly within CM and EM, and the CD8+ clones concentrated in EMRA.

TCRdb recomputed calls from the 5' RACE reads with MiXCR, one row per CDR3 protein. The sample contains 430,000 or so distinct CDR3 sequences, nearly 25% of which appear only once. The sample comprised PBMCs or a T cell subset sorted from them (not recorded which). The V gene is TRBV6-5, the J gene TRBJ1-2; tentative D call: TRBD1 (6 bases). This receptor was identified in an adult woman who had mild COVID-19 (a few samples of this study predate the infection). Cell type and time point are not known. CDR3 sequence: CASSYKGEGGRRTF. The CDR3 nucleotides read TGTGCCAGCAGTTACAAGGGAGAAGGGGGAAGAAGGACCTTC.